Listed below are T cell receptor beta chains from one sample, sequenced in a study of T cell changes during pregnancy in multiple sclerosis. Assay used: immunoSEQ multiplex PCR; TCRdb lists only in-frame clones, some missing. Here the sample spans some 110,000 clones, about nine tenths being singletons. Specimen: peripheral blood, collected after pregnancy. These receptors all come from a female donor with multiple sclerosis, enrolled in a pregnancy study. Each CDR3 is given with its conserved first and last residue. A D gene is named only where the DNA matches it firmly. Size is stated for part of the rows, as once, few or many counts, or as a class when the clone is expanded.

>TRBV7-9|TRBJ2-2|-|-
CASSLGQGDTGELFF
TGTGCCAGCAGCTTAGGCCAGGGTGACACCGGGGAGCTGTTTTTT
>TRBV5-4|TRBJ1-1|-|-
CASSFTGTEAFF
TGTGCCAGCAGCTTTACAGGCACTGAAGCTTTCTTT
>TRBV18|TRBJ2-7|-|-
CASSSIQSYEQYF
TGTGCCAGCTCCTCGATACAGTCCTACGAGCAGTACTTC
>TRBV6-1|TRBJ1-2|TRBD1|-
CASRDRGRISYGYTF
TGTGCCAGCAGGGACAGGGGGCGGATTAGCTATGGCTACACCTTC
>TRBV9|TRBJ1-2|-|-
CASSQTENGYTF
TGTGCCAGCTCCCAGACTGAAAATGGCTACACCTTC
>TRBV6-1|TRBJ1-4|TRBD1|few
CASSAYRGIGSEKLFF
TGTGCCAGCAGTGCTTACAGGGGCATAGGGAGTGAAAAACTGTTTTTT
>TRBV6-5|TRBJ2-7|-|-
CASSREIRTHEQYF
TGTGCCAGCAGTCGGGAGATCCGAACCCACGAGCAGTACTTC
>TRBV19|TRBJ1-5|TRBD1|-
CASATGALSNQPQHF
TGTGCCAGCGCGACAGGGGCCCTTAGCAATCAGCCCCAGCATTTT
>TRBV30|TRBJ1-1|-|once
CAWSVGPRRGRDSEAFF
TGTGCCTGGAGTGTTGGGCCCCGGAGGGGAAGAGACTCTGAAGCTTTCTTT
>TRBV25-1|TRBJ2-2|TRBD2|-
CASSEGLADTGELFF
TGTGCCAGCAGCGAGGGACTAGCGGACACCGGGGAGCTGTTTTTT
>TRBV29-1|TRBJ2-3|TRBD1|-
CSGTVGTGGTDTQYF
TGCAGCGGGACCGTCGGGACAGGGGGCACAGATACGCAGTATTTT
>TRBV7-9|TRBJ2-1|-|-
CASSLTYSGNEQFF
TGTGCCAGCAGCTTAACGTACAGCGGAAATGAGCAGTTCTTC
>TRBV6-6|TRBJ1-5|-|-
CASSYSSSRDDQPQHF
TGTGCCAGCAGTTACTCGTCTTCCAGGGATGATCAGCCCCAGCATTTT
>TRBV15|TRBJ1-5|-|-
CATSRERHQPQHF
TGTGCCACCAGCAGAGAGAGGCATCAGCCCCAGCATTTT
>TRBV27|TRBJ2-7|TRBD1|-
CASSEGANEYEQYF
TGTGCCAGCAGCGAGGGGGCAAATGAATACGAGCAGTACTTC
>TRBV14|TRBJ2-7|TRBD1|-
CASSQDLTGVSEQYF
TGTGCCAGCAGCCAAGATCTGACAGGGGTGAGCGAGCAGTACTTC
>TRBV5-1|TRBJ2-5|TRBD1|-
CASSPRQGQETQYF
TGCGCCAGCAGCCCGAGACAGGGCCAAGAGACCCAGTACTTC
>TRBV30|TRBJ2-7|-|-
CAWSGAPTYEQYF
TGTGCCTGGAGTGGAGCGCCGACCTACGAGCAGTACTTC
>TRBV19|TRBJ1-6|TRBD1|-
CASSIAAWGQGWNSPLHF
TGTGCCAGTAGTATTGCTGCGTGGGGACAGGGATGGAATTCACCCCTCCACTTT
>TRBV27|TRBJ2-7|TRBD2|-
CASAALGGGLDEQYF
TGTGCCAGCGCAGCCCTGGGGGGGGGACTTGATGAGCAGTACTTC
>TRBV21-1|TRBJ1-5|-|-
CASSIKENEAVSNQPQHF
TGTGCCAGCAGCATTAAGGAAAATGAGGCCGTAAGCAATCAGCCCCAGCATTTT
>TRBV27|TRBJ1-5|TRBD1|-
CASSLSDRANQPQHF
TGTGCCAGCAGTTTATCGGACAGGGCTAATCAGCCCCAGCATTTT
>TRBV28|TRBJ1-2|-|once
CASSSAGQSPGYTF
TGTGCCAGCAGTTCCGCGGGCCAATCCCCAGGCTACACCTTC
>TRBV5-6|TRBJ2-3|-|-
CASSRTATDTQYF
TGTGCCAGCAGCCGGACAGCAACAGATACGCAGTATTTT
>TRBV29-1|TRBJ1-1|-|-
CSVGEGPMNTEAFF
TGCAGCGTCGGGGAGGGGCCCATGAACACTGAAGCTTTCTTT
>TRBV7-2|TRBJ2-7|-|once
CASSLDRAGFYEQYF
TGTGCCAGCAGCTTAGACCGCGCAGGGTTCTACGAGCAGTACTTC
>TRBV5-4|TRBJ1-1|-|-
CASSSQGITEAFF
TGTGCCAGCAGCTCGCAGGGAATCACTGAAGCTTTCTTT
>TRBV27|TRBJ1-1|TRBD1|-
CASSFGQGSKMNTEAFF
TGTGCCAGCAGTTTCGGACAGGGGTCCAAAATGAACACTGAAGCTTTCTTT
>TRBV9|TRBJ2-5|-|-
CASSPDYQETQYF
TGTGCCAGCAGCCCGGACTATCAAGAGACCCAGTACTTC
>TRBV30|TRBJ2-2|TRBD2|-
CAWSGTSFGELFF
TGTGCCTGGAGTGGGACTAGTTTCGGGGAGCTGTTTTTT
>TRBV9|TRBJ2-7|-|-
CASSVGPIGFSDEQYF
TGTGCCAGCAGCGTAGGCCCCATCGGATTTAGCGACGAGCAGTACTTC
>TRBV7-9|TRBJ1-3|-|-
CASSLRTGSGNTIYF
TGTGCCAGCAGCTTAAGAACAGGGTCAGGAAACACCATATATTTT
>TRBV5-4|TRBJ2-2|-|-
CASSTPNANTGELFF
TGTGCCAGCAGCACTCCGAATGCGAACACCGGGGAGCTGTTTTTT
>TRBV27|TRBJ2-1|TRBD1|-
CASSTPGTGANEQFF
TGTGCCAGCAGTACACCCGGGACAGGGGCCAATGAGCAGTTCTTC
>TRBV19|TRBJ2-7|-|-
CASSIDRVASDEQYF
TGTGCCAGTAGTATAGACAGGGTCGCATCGGACGAGCAGTACTTC
>TRBV9|TRBJ2-3|-|-
CASGGIDTQYF
TGTGCCAGCGGAGGGATAGATACGCAGTATTTT
>TRBV27|TRBJ1-1|-|-
CASSLSDRFTEAFF
TGTGCCAGCAGTTTATCAGACAGGTTCACTGAAGCTTTCTTT
>TRBV7-9|TRBJ2-7|-|-
CASSLVELHF
TGTGCCAGCAGCTTAGTGGAGTTGCACTTC
>TRBV4-2|TRBJ2-1|-|-
CASSQEIQGYNEQFF
TGTGCCAGCAGCCAAGAGATCCAGGGCTACAATGAGCAGTTCTTC
>TRBV7-9|TRBJ2-2|-|-
CASTLTGELFF
TGTGCCAGCACCCTCACCGGGGAGCTGTTTTTT
>TRBV27|TRBJ1-4|-|-
CASSFGRGRNEKLFF
TGTGCCAGCAGTTTTGGGAGGGGACGGAATGAAAAACTGTTTTTT
>TRBV7-2|TRBJ1-5|TRBD1|once
CASSGGTGRFQPQHF
TGTGCCAGCAGCGGGGGGACAGGGCGGTTCCAGCCCCAGCATTTT